The T cell receptor beta chain described here comes from a study of T cell changes during pregnancy in multiple sclerosis (dated by TCRdb to 2018 to 2020). Broadly, across the study: The study examined how the T cell repertoire changed over the course of pregnancy in women with multiple sclerosis.

Preparation of the library involved the immunoSEQ multiplex PCR assay. This is the immuneACCESS table as TCRdb keeps it, with only in-frame sequences that have V and J called. A part of the clones is gone; compared with another copy, unresolved V genes explain less than half, and the rest is unexplained. The table for this sample lists more than 65,000 clones; 90% of them were counted only once. Around 9.5% of the sample is in the top ten clones. A note on this clone: Its binding antigen is unknown. It has no much larger one-base neighbor in the sample; base qualities were not kept.

The receptor's source is a female donor in good health, enrolled as a control in a pregnancy study. The material was peripheral blood, obtained after pregnancy.

The nucleotides read TGTGCCAGCTCACCCGACAGGGCAGCCTACGAGCAGTACTTC. Its product reads: CASSPDRAAYEQYF. Recombination connected TRBV18 to TRBJ2-7; TRBD1 matches 7 bases in the middle. The germline V gene yields KGHSH for CDR1 and LQKENI for CDR2. Ends trimmed: V by 3 bases, J by 2 bases; bases unmatched to a gene: 4. Taken from cysteine to phenylalanine, the CDR3 has 14 residues. Only the CDR3 region is kept as DNA, spanning 42 bases read in frame from base 1.